The T cell receptor (beta chain) under discussion was sequenced for a study of shared clonotypes between healthy human individuals. The overall study: Donors, aged 18 to 49, were two women and a few men. Findings of the study overall: A handful of donors had about 5% of their naive CD4 clonotypes in common. Incomplete sequencing of sorted subsets was indicated by rarefaction despite large depth.

With 5 bases removed from V and 8 bases from J, the gap between germline ends came to 12 bases. The CDR3 is made up of 12 amino acids. The germline V gene encodes CDR1 MDHEN and CDR2 SYDVKM. Notes on this clone: Its antigen is as yet unknown. Within the sample, other DNA sequences also encode this same CDR3.

Each subset's genomic DNA was split evenly across several immunoSEQ plates. The data were produced by immunoSEQ multiplex PCR, yet TCRdb's version contains in-frame clones alone and is incomplete. Found here are hundreds of thousands of clones, approximately 97% of them singletons; the top ten hold about 0.057%. The TCR was taken from a woman in her thirties in good health. V and J are TRBV28 and TRBJ1-2; tentative D call: TRBD1 (6 bases). Sequencing was performed on naive CD4+ T cells sorted from blood. Subset defined: CD45RA+ positively selected. This chain's CDR3 is CASSQGTRGYTF. The CDR3 DNA sequence: TGTGCCAGCAGTCAGGGGACACGAGGCTACACCTTC.